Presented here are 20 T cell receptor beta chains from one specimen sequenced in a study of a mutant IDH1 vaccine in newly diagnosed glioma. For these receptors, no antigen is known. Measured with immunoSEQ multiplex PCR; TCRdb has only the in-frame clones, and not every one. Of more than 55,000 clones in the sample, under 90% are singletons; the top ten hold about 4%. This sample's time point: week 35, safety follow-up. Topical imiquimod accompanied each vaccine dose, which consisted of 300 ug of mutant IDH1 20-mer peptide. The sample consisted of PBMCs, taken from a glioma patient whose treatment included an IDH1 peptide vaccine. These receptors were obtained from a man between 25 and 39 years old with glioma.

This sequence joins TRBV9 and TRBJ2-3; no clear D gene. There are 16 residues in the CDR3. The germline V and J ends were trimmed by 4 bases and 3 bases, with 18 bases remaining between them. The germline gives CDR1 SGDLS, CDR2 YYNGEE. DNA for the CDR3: TGTGCCAGCAGCCCTAGTGGTGGAAAAGTAACAGATACGCAGTATTTT. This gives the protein CASSPSGGKVTDTQYF.

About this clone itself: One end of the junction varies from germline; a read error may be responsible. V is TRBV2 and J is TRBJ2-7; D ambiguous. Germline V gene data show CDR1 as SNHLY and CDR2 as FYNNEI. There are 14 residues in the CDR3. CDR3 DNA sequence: TGTGCCAGCAATGAACGAGTGGGGTTGTACGAGCAGTACTTC. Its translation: CASNERVGLYEQYF.

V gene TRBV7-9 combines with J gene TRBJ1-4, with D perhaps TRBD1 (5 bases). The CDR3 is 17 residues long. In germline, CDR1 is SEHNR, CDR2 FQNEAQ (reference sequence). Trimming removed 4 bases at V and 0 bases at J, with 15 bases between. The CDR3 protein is CASSSGRTGATNEKLFF. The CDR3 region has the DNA TGTGCCAGCAGCTCCGGTCGAACAGGTGCAACTAATGAAAAACTGTTTTTT.

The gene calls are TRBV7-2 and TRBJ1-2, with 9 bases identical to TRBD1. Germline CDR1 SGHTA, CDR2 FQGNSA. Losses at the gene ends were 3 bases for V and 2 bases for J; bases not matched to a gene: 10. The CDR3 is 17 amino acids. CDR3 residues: CASSFILMDRGNYGYTF. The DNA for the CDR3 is TGTGCCAGCAGCTTTATTCTTATGGACAGGGGAAACTATGGCTACACCTTC.

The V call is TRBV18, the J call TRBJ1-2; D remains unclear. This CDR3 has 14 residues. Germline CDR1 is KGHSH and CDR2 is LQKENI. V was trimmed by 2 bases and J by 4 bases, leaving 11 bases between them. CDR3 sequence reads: CASSPGRDGYGYTF. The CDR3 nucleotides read TGTGCCAGCTCACCAGGAAGGGATGGCTATGGCTACACCTTC.

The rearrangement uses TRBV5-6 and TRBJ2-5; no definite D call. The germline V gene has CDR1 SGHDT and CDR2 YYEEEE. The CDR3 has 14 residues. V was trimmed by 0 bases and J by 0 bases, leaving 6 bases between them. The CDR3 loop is CASSLAPDQETQYF. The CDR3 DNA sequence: TGTGCCAGCAGCTTGGCCCCCGACCAAGAGACCCAGTACTTC.

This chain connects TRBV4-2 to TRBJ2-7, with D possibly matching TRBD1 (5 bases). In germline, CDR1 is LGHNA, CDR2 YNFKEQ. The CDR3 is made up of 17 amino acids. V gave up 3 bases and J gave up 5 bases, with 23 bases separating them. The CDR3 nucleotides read TGTGCCAGCAGCCATCAGGGTGTCAACTGGGATCGGGACGAGCAGTACTTC. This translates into CASSHQGVNWDRDEQYF.

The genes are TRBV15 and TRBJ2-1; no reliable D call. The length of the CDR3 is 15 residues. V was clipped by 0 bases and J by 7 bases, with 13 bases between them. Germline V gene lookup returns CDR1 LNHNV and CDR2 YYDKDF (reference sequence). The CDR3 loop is CATSRDQEGANEQFF. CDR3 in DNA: TGTGCCACCAGCAGAGATCAGGAAGGCGCTAATGAGCAGTTCTTC.

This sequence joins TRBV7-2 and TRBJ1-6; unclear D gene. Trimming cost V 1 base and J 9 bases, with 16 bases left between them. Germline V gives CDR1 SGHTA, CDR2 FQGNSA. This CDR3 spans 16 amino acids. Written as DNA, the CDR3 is TGTGCCAGCAGCTTAGTAAAGGGTATTTCGAGTTCACCCCTCCACTTT. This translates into CASSLVKGISSSPLHF.

The CDR3 region has the DNA TGTGCCAGCAGCTTTGCCTCAGGGGACATGAACACTGAAGCTTTCTTT. Translation gives CASSFASGDMNTEAFF. The chain has TRBV7-6 and TRBJ1-1, with D possibly matching TRBD1 (6 bases). The CDR3 is 16 residues long. V was shortened by 3 bases and J by 0 bases, with 14 bases between the two germline ends. Germline V CDR1 and CDR2: SGHVS, FNYEAQ.

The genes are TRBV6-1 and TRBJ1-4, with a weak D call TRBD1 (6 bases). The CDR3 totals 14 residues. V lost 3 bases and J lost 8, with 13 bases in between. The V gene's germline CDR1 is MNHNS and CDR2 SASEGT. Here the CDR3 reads CASSDRGMGEKLFF. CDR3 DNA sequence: TGTGCCAGCAGTGATAGGGGGATGGGGGAAAAACTGTTTTTT.

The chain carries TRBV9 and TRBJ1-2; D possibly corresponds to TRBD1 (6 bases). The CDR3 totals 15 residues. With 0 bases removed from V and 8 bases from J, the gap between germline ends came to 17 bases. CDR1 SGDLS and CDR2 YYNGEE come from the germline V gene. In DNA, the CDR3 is TGTGCCAGCAGCGTAGATCAGGGGACCAGATGGGGCTACACCTTC. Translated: CASSVDQGTRWGYTF.

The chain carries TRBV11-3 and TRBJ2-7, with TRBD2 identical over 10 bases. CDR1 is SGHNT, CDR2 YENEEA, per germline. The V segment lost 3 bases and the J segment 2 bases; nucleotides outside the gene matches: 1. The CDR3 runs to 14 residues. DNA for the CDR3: TGTGCCAGCAGCTTCAGCGGGGGGGCCTACGAGCAGTACTTC. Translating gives CASSFSGGAYEQYF.

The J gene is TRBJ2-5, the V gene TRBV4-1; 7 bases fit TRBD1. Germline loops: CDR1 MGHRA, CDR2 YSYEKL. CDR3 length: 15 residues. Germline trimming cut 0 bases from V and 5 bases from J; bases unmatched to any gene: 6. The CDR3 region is CASSQDGQGDETQYF. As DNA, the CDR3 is TGCGCCAGCAGCCAAGATGGGCAGGGGGATGAGACCCAGTACTTC.

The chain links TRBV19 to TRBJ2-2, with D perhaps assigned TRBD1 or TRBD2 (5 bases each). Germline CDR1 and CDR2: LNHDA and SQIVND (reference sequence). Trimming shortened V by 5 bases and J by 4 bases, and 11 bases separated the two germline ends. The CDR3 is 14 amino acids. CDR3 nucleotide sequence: TGTGCCAGTAGTGGGACCGGCGTCACCGGGGAGCTGTTTTTT. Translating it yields CASSGTGVTGELFF.

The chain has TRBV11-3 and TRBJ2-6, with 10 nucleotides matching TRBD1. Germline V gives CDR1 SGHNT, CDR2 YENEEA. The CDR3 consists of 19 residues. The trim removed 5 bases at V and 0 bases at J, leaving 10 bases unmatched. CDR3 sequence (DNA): TGTGCCAGCAGCCAAAACCGGGACAGGGGAATCTCTGGGGCCAACGTCCTGACTTTC. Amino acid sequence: CASSQNRDRGISGANVLTF.

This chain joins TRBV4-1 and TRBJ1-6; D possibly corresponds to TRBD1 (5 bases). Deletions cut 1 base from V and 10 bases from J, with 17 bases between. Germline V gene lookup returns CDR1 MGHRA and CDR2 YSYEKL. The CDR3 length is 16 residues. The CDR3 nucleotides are TGCGCCAGCAGCCAAGGCTTCGGGGACGCTGGCTCACCCCTCCACTTT. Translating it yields CASSQGFGDAGSPLHF.

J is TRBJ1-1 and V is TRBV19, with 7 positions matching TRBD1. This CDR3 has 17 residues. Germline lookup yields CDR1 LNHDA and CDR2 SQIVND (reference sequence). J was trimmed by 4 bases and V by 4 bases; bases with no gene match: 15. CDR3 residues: CASSNPPATGFGTEAFF. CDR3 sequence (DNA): TGTGCCAGTAGTAATCCCCCAGCGACAGGGTTTGGCACTGAAGCTTTCTTT.

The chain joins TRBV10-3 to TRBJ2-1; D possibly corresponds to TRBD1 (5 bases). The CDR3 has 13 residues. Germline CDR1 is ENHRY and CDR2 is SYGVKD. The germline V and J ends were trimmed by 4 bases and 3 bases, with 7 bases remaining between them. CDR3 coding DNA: TGTGCCATCAGTGGACAGATCTACAATGAGCAGTTCTTC. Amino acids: CAISGQIYNEQFF.

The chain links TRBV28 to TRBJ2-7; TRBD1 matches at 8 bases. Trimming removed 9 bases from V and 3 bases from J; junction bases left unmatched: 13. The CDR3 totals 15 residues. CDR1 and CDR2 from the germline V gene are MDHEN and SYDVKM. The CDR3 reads CASGPPGDRGYEQYF. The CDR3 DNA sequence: TGTGCCAGTGGGCCCCCCGGAGACAGGGGCTACGAGCAGTACTTC.